The rows below give T cell receptor beta chains drawn from one sample of a study of CD8 T cells in Susac syndrome. TCRdb analysed the immunoSEQ multiplex PCR reads with MiXCR anew, one entry per CDR3 protein. The sample lists approximately 280,000 distinct CDR3 sequences, roughly 84% occurring once. Sample: CD8+ T cells from PBMCs. These receptors all come from a human donor with multiple sclerosis. Each CDR3 is given with its conserved first and last residue. The order of the fields is D gene, clone size, J gene, V gene, CDR3 DNA, CDR3 protein. The D gene is left open where the match is weak. Rows give clone size only sometimes, using once, few, many, or a class for an expanded clone.

. | . | TRBJ2-1 | TRBV7-9 | TGTGCCAGCAGCCCCGTAGATGAGCAGTTCTTC | CASSPVDEQFF
TRBD1 | . | TRBJ2-1 | TRBV5-3 | TGTGCCAGAAGCTTGGCTCAGGGGGCGATCAATGAGCAGTTCTTC | CARSLAQGAINEQFF
TRBD1 | . | TRBJ2-1 | TRBV12-3/TRBV12-4 | TGTGCCAGCAGTACAGGACAGGGGTCAAATGAGCAGTTCTTC | CASSTGQGSNEQFF
. | once | TRBJ1-2 | TRBV2 | TGTGCCAGCACAGTCGGAAAGTCTAACTATGGCTACACCTTC | CASTVGKSNYGYTF
TRBD2 | few | TRBJ2-1 | TRBV7-9 | TGTGCCAGCAGCTTAGGGCGGGAGGGCCTAGGCAATGAGCAGTTCTTC | CASSLGREGLGNEQFF
. | . | TRBJ1-4 | TRBV23-1 | . | CASSQFAQNCFF
. | . | TRBJ2-1 | TRBV15 | TGTGCCACCAGCAGCCAAAGGCTCACCTCCTACAATGAGCAGTTCTTC | CATSSQRLTSYNEQFF
. | . | TRBJ2-6 | TRBV12-3/TRBV12-4 | TGTGCCAGCAGTTTCACAGGGCTAGGGGGGGCCAACGTCCTGACTTTC | CASSFTGLGGANVLTF
. | . | TRBJ2-7 | TRBV7-9 | TGTGCCAGCAGCTTAGTCTACGGCGAGCAGTACTTC | CASSLVYGEQYF
. | once | TRBJ2-3 | TRBV5-1 | TGCGCCAGCAGCTGGGGGAGGACTATTAGCACAGATACGCAGTATTTT | CASSWGRTISTDTQYF
. | . | TRBJ2-3 | TRBV7-9 | TGTGCCAGCAGCTTTTCATGGACCCGGTCGGAGGATACGCAGTATTTT | CASSFSWTRSEDTQYF
TRBD1 | . | TRBJ2-7 | TRBV10-3 | TGTGCCATCAGTGTCTCAAACCGGGACAGGGGTTACGAGCAGTACTTC | CAISVSNRDRGYEQYF
. | . | TRBJ2-7 | TRBV3-1 | TGTGCCAGCAGCCTACTAACGCCCAGTGGCGAGCAGTACTTC | CASSLLTPSGEQYF
. | . | TRBJ2-7 | TRBV7-3 | TGTGCCAGCAGCCCGACGACCGCGCCCTCCTACGAGCAGTACTTC | CASSPTTAPSYEQYF
. | . | TRBJ2-1 | TRBV21-1 | TGTGCCAGCAGCATTACTAGCGGGAGGGTTTTAGATGGGCAGTTCTTC | CASSITSGRVLDGQFF
TRBD2 | . | TRBJ2-7 | TRBV20-1 | TGCAGTGCTAGAGGAATAGCGGGTCCTTCCTACGAGCAGTACTTC | CSARGIAGPSYEQYF
. | once | TRBJ1-1 | TRBV4-1 | TGCGCCAGCAGCCAAGAAGGGGGGGGGCGTAACACTGAAGCTTTCTTT | CASSQEGGGRNTEAFF
. | . | TRBJ2-4 | TRBV5-5 | TGTGCCAGCAGCTTTGACTTGGGAGATATTCAGTACTTC | CASSFDLGDIQYF
TRBD2 | . | TRBJ2-1 | TRBV27 | TGTGCCAGCAGCTTACTAGCGGGAGTTTTTGAGCAGTTCTTC | CASSLLAGVFEQFF
. | . | TRBJ1-3 | TRBV9 | TGTGCCAGCAGCGAAGGGACGGACGAGAGGAACACCATATATTTT | CASSEGTDERNTIYF
TRBD1 | . | TRBJ1-1 | TRBV7-2 | TGTGCCAGCAGCCCCTGGACAGGGGCCAACACTGAAGCTTTCTTT | CASSPWTGANTEAFF
. | . | TRBJ2-2 | TRBV24-1 | TGTGCCACCAGTGATTGGCGACCGGACAGACCCGTACTGAACGGGGAGCTGTTTTTT | CATSDWRPDRPVLNGELFF
. | . | TRBJ1-1 | TRBV10-3 | TGTGCCATCAGTGAAACAAAGAACACTGAAGCTTTCTTT | CAISETKNTEAFF
TRBD2 | . | TRBJ2-3 | TRBV9 | TGTGCCAGCAGCGTACAAGGGACTAGCGCCACAGATACGCAGTATTTT | CASSVQGTSATDTQYF
TRBD1 | . | TRBJ2-1 | TRBV6-1 | TGTGCCAGCAGACCAACCCGGGACAGGGGAGGAAATGAGCAGTTCTTC | CASRPTRDRGGNEQFF
. | once | TRBJ2-3 | TRBV27 | TGTGCCAGCACCGGGGCCCCCGACGATACGCAGTATTTT | CASTGAPDDTQYF
. | . | TRBJ2-5 | TRBV28 | TGTGCCAGCAGTAAAAAAAGCGAACTCCAAGAGACCCAGTACTTC | CASSKKSELQETQYF
. | . | TRBJ2-5 | TRBV13 | TGTGCCAGCAGCTTAGGGGTTACGCTGGTCCAAGAGACCCAGTACTTC | CASSLGVTLVQETQYF
TRBD1 | . | TRBJ1-2 | TRBV2 | TGTGCCAGCAGGATCCGGGACAGGATCGATGGTTACACCTTC | CASRIRDRIDGYTF
. | . | TRBJ2-3 | TRBV2 | TGTGCCAGCAGCCACAAGGGAGAGGGGGAGGCACCGCGAGATACGCAGTATTTT | CASSHKGEGEAPRDTQYF
. | . | TRBJ1-2 | TRBV20-1 | TGCAGTGCTAGAGATTCGGGGCCATCTAACTATGGCTACACCTTC | CSARDSGPSNYGYTF
TRBD1 | . | TRBJ2-2 | TRBV11-2 | TGTGCCAGCAGCTCTCACGCCGGGACAGGGTTCACCGGGGAGCTGTTTTTT | CASSSHAGTGFTGELFF
. | . | TRBJ2-2 | TRBV24-1 | TGTGCCACCCGAGGGTTCACCGGGGAGCTGTTTTTT | CATRGFTGELFF
. | . | TRBJ1-5 | TRBV7-6 | TGTGCCAGCAGCCCGTCCCCGGGGAGGGAGGGCAATCAGCCCCAGCATTTT | CASSPSPGREGNQPQHF
. | . | TRBJ1-2 | TRBV19 | TGTGCCAGTACCCAAATCCTTGACGGGGGGGGCTACACCTTC | CASTQILDGGGYTF
. | . | TRBJ2-7 | TRBV4-2 | TGTGCCAGCAGCCACGGGGAGGGGGACTACGAGCAGTACTTC | CASSHGEGDYEQYF
. | . | TRBJ2-1 | TRBV20-1 | TGCAGTGCTAGCCCCCAGGTTCGCGGTTGGTACAATGAGCAGTTCTTC | CSASPQVRGWYNEQFF
. | . | TRBJ2-6 | TRBV14 | TGTGCCAGCAGCCAAGAGATGCTACGACAGGACCTCTCTGGGGCCAACGTCCTGACTTTC | CASSQEMLRQDLSGANVLTF
. | . | TRBJ1-2 | TRBV29-1 | TGCAGCGTTGAAGATCGCGTCTCAGGAACGGCCAGTAGCGGCTACACCTTC | CSVEDRVSGTASSGYTF
TRBD2 | . | TRBJ2-7 | TRBV29-1 | TGCAGCGTTGAGGGGGGGATTGCCTACGAGCAGTACTTC | CSVEGGIAYEQYF
. | . | TRBJ1-5 | TRBV5-5 | TGTGCCAGCAGCTTGGAACCCCTTAGCAATCAGCCCCAGCATTTT | CASSLEPLSNQPQHF
. | . | TRBJ1-1 | TRBV7-9 | TGTGCCAGCATCTCTACCACCGCCATGAACACTGAAGCTTTCTTT | CASISTTAMNTEAFF
. | . | TRBJ2-7 | TRBV4-1 | TGCGCCAGCAGCCATGGGGGAGTGGACGAGCAGTACTTC | CASSHGGVDEQYF
. | . | TRBJ2-2 | TRBV6-5 | TGTGCCAGCAGTTATCCGGAGGGGGCCGGGGAGCTGTTTTTT | CASSYPEGAGELFF
TRBD1 | . | TRBJ2-1 | TRBV30 | TGTGCCTGGACCCGGGACAGGGACAATGAGCAGTTCTTC | CAWTRDRDNEQFF
TRBD2 | once | TRBJ2-1 | TRBV7-3 | TGTGCCAGCTCATTTAGCGGGAGGGCGCCTGAGCAGTTCTTC | CASSFSGRAPEQFF